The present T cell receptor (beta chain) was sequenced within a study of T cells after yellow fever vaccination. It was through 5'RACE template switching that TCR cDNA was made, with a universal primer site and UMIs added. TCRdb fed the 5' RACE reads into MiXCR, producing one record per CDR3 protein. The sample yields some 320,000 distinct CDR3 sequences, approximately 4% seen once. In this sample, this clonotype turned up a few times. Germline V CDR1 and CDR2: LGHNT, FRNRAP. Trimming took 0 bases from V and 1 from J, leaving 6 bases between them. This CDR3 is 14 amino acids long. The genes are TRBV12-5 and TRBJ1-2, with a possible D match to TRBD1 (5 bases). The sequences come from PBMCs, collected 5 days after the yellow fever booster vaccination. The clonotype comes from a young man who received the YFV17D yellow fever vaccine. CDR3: CASGLVDSNYGYTF. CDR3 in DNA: TGTGCTAGTGGTTTGGTCGACAGTAACTATGGCTACACCTTC.